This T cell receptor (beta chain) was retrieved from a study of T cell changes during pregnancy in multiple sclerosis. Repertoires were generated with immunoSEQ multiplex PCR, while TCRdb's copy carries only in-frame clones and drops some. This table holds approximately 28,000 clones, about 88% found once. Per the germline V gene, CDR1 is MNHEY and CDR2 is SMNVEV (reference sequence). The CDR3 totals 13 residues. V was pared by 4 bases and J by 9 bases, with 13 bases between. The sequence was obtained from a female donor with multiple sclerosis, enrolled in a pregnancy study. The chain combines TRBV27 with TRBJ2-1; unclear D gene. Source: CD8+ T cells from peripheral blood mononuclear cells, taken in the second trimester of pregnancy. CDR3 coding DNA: TGTGCCAGCAGTTCCCTGAGGTCGATTGAGCAGTTCTTC. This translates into CASSSLRSIEQFF.